Listed below are T cell receptor beta chains from one sample, sequenced in a study of blood T cell repertoires in COVID-19. Profiling relied on immunoSEQ multiplex PCR, and the TCRdb table lists in-frame clones only, not all of them. The sample lists about 140,000 clones, roughly 76% occurring once. The sequenced sample consisted of peripheral blood. These receptor sequences come from an elderly man with acute or convalescent COVID-19. The CDR3 runs from the conserved cysteine through the conserved F or W. A D gene is named only where the DNA matches it firmly. The size field is filled for only some rows; it gives once, few, many or a size class.

clone_size | j_call | v_call | d_call | cdr3_nt | cdr3_aa
- | TRBJ2-2 | TRBV5-4 | TRBD1 | TGTGCCAGCAGCTCGAGACAGGGCCGCGGGACCGGGGAGCTGTTTTTT | CASSSRQGRGTGELFF
- | TRBJ1-1 | TRBV3-1/TRBV3-2 | - | TGTGCCAGCAGCCAAGGGACAGATATTAAAGCTTTCTTT | CASSQGTDIKAFF
- | TRBJ2-4 | TRBV6-5 | TRBD2 | TGTGCCAGCAGAACGGGTTTAGCGGGGGAAAACATTCAGTACTTC | CASRTGLAGENIQYF
- | TRBJ2-5 | TRBV6-5 | TRBD1 | TGTGCCAGCGGGACAGGGGAAGGAGAGACCCAGTACTTC | CASGTGEGETQYF
- | TRBJ2-1 | TRBV24-1 | TRBD1 | TGTGCCACCAGTGACCCGGGACAGGTCTACAATGAGCAGTTCTTC | CATSDPGQVYNEQFF
- | TRBJ1-2 | TRBV28 | TRBD1 | TGTGCCAGCAGTTCCTCCGGGACAGGGAACCATGGCTACACCTTC | CASSSSGTGNHGYTF
many | TRBJ1-2 | TRBV5-6 | - | TGTGCCAGCAGCACTTCATCGGGGAGCTACACCTTC | CASSTSSGSYTF
- | TRBJ2-5 | TRBV7-7 | TRBD2 | TGTGCCAGCAGCGTTTCGGAGCGGGGGGCCCAAGAGACCCAGTACTTC | CASSVSERGAQETQYF
once | TRBJ1-5 | TRBV7-8 | - | TGTGCCAGCAGCTTAACAGGGTTGGTAGATAAGCCCCAGCATTTT | CASSLTGLVDKPQHF
- | TRBJ2-5 | TRBV19 | - | TGTGCCAGTAGTAACTCTGGCGGGACCCAGTACTTC | CASSNSGGTQYF
- | TRBJ1-2 | TRBV5-1 | TRBD1 | TGCGCCAGCAGCACACGACAGGGCGACTATGGCTACACCTTC | CASSTRQGDYGYTF
once | TRBJ2-1 | TRBV28 | TRBD1 | TGTGCCAGCAGTTCGCCCAACCCGACTAAGACAGGGGATACCTACAATGAGCAGTTCTTC | CASSSPNPTKTGDTYNEQFF
- | TRBJ1-4 | TRBV5-1 | - | TGCGCCAGCAGCTTGGCAGGGCTGGCCGGGAAACTGTTTTTT | CASSLAGLAGKLFF
few | TRBJ2-3 | TRBV7-8 | TRBD2 | TGTGCCAGCAGCTCACAATCTAGCGGGGGAACAGATACGCAGTATTTT | CASSSQSSGGTDTQYF
- | TRBJ2-2 | TRBV19 | - | TGTGCCAGTAGGACCCAGGGGATGGCCATCACCGGGGAGCTGTTTTTT | CASRTQGMAITGELFF
- | TRBJ2-3 | TRBV2 | - | TGTGCCAGCAGCCCCGCGGTCCTTTCGAATTTT | CASSPAVLSNF
few | TRBJ1-6 | TRBV4-3 | - | TGCGCCAGCAGCCAAGTAAGGGGCCAGGCCCCCTCACCCCTCCACTTT | CASSQVRGQAPSPLHF
- | TRBJ1-1 | TRBV6-5 | TRBD1 | TGTGCCAGCAGTCCCCGAGGGGGCGCGGGCACTGAAGCTTTCTTT | CASSPRGGAGTEAFF
- | TRBJ2-5 | TRBV3-1/TRBV3-2 | - | TGTGCCAGCAGTCCTGGTGGGGGGGGCCGGGTAGAGACCCAGTACTTC | CASSPGGGGRVETQYF
- | TRBJ1-3 | TRBV5-4 | TRBD1 | TGTGCCAGCAGCACGACACAGGGGTCCGGAAACACCATATATTTT | CASSTTQGSGNTIYF
few | TRBJ2-2 | TRBV7-3 | - | TGTGCCAGCAGCTTAATACAGGGCACCGGGGAGCTGTTTTTT | CASSLIQGTGELFF
- | TRBJ2-3 | TRBV3-1/TRBV3-2 | - | TGTGCCAGCAGCCAAGGCGGCGATACGCAGTATTTT | CASSQGGDTQYF
- | TRBJ1-5 | TRBV19 | - | TGTGCCAGTCGCAGGGAGGGAATAAATCAGCCCCAGCATTTT | CASRREGINQPQHF
- | TRBJ2-3 | TRBV7-2 | TRBD2 | TGTGCCAGCAGCCGGACTAGAGTAACAGATACGCAGTATTTT | CASSRTRVTDTQYF
- | TRBJ2-1 | TRBV28 | TRBD1 | TGTGCCACCCTGACAGGGGGCGAAGGCTCCTACAATGAGCAGTTCTTC | CATLTGGEGSYNEQFF
- | TRBJ2-7 | TRBV3-1/TRBV3-2 | - | TGTGCCAGCGGGCGGGCGGAAACCTCCTACGAGCAGTACTTC | CASGRAETSYEQYF
few | TRBJ2-3 | TRBV19 | - | TGTGCCAGTAGTCTCGGTTTGTCCGGCACAGATACGCAGTATTTT | CASSLGLSGTDTQYF
- | TRBJ2-1 | TRBV7-3 | - | TGTGCCAGCAGCGAAAGCGGGCCGAGCTCCTACAATGAGCAGTTCTTC | CASSESGPSSYNEQFF
- | TRBJ1-2 | TRBV27 | TRBD1 | TGTGCCAGCTCGACCCGGGACAGGGGCGGAGGCTACACCTTC | CASSTRDRGGGYTF
few | TRBJ2-5 | TRBV5-5 | TRBD1 | TGTGCCAGCAGCTTGGGGCCAGGGGGTGAGGAGACCCAGTACTTC | CASSLGPGGEETQYF
- | TRBJ1-1 | TRBV7-2 | - | TGTGCCAGCAGCCTCAACCGGAGGAACACTGAAGCTTTCTTT | CASSLNRRNTEAFF
- | TRBJ2-2 | TRBV11-2 | - | TGTGCCAGCAGCTTAGAGGTGGGGCTATACACCGGGGAGCTGTTTTTT | CASSLEVGLYTGELFF
- | TRBJ2-3 | TRBV9 | TRBD2 | TGTGCCAGCAGCACCCGACCTAGCGGGGGGGCCACAGATACGCAGTATTTT | CASSTRPSGGATDTQYF
- | TRBJ1-6 | TRBV14 | - | TGTGCCAGCAGCCAAGCCTTGGGCCCGGCCTCCCTCCACTTT | CASSQALGPASLHF
- | TRBJ1-4 | TRBV5-6 | - | TGTGCCAGCAGCGTCCGCAGGCAGGCAACTAATGAAAAACTGTTTTTT | CASSVRRQATNEKLFF
- | TRBJ2-1 | TRBV27 | TRBD2 | TGTGCCAGCAGTTTGAGTGCGGGGGTGTTATACAATGAGCAGTTCTTC | CASSLSAGVLYNEQFF
- | TRBJ2-3 | TRBV7-2 | TRBD1 | TGTGCCAGCCCCCGGGACAGGTTCACAGATACGCAGTATTTT | CASPRDRFTDTQYF
- | TRBJ1-6 | TRBV7-9 | - | TGTGCCAGCAGAATCAAGACAGGACCTAATTCACCCCTCCACTTT | CASRIKTGPNSPLHF
- | TRBJ1-1 | TRBV29-1 | TRBD1 | TGCAGCGTTGGCAGGTACAGGGGGAACACTGAAGCTTTCTTT | CSVGRYRGNTEAFF
- | TRBJ2-2 | TRBV7-7 | - | TGTGCTAGCAGCTTAGTTATGGTCACGGACACCGGGGAGCTGTTTTTT | CASSLVMVTDTGELFF
- | TRBJ2-4 | TRBV7-8 | - | TGTGCCAGCAGCTTAGGCCCCCGGTATTTAGCCAAAAACATTCAGTACTTC | CASSLGPRYLAKNIQYF
few | TRBJ1-6 | TRBV3-1/TRBV3-2 | - | TGTGCCAGCAGCCAGGGTAGCAACAATTCACCCCTCCACTTT | CASSQGSNNSPLHF
- | TRBJ2-7 | TRBV19 | - | TGTGCCAGTAGTATCGGACATTTCTACGAGCAGTACTTC | CASSIGHFYEQYF
- | TRBJ2-3 | TRBV2 | - | TGTGCCAGCAGTGGAGGGTGGAGGGCCCAAGATACGCAGTATTTT | CASSGGWRAQDTQYF
- | TRBJ1-1 | TRBV4-3 | TRBD1 | TGCGCCAGCAGCCAAGAATACAACAGGGGGGACACTGAAGCTTTCTTT | CASSQEYNRGDTEAFF
few | TRBJ2-1 | TRBV9 | TRBD1 | TGTGCCAGCAGCACGACAGGGGTATCGTACAATGAGCAGTTCTTC | CASSTTGVSYNEQFF
- | TRBJ2-2 | TRBV4-1 | - | TGCGCCAGCAGCTTGGTAGCCGGGGAGCTGTTTTTT | CASSLVAGELFF
- | TRBJ2-7 | TRBV11-2 | TRBD1 | TGTGCCAGCAGTCGGACAGGGTCAAGTGTAAGGGCCTACGAGCAGTACTTC | CASSRTGSSVRAYEQYF
few | TRBJ1-6 | TRBV18 | TRBD1 | TGTGCCAGCTCACCGGGAAGAGGGACAGGGCATTCACCCCTCCACTTT | CASSPGRGTGHSPLHF
few | TRBJ2-7 | TRBV11-3 | TRBD1 | TGTGCCAGCAGCCCCGGGACAGGGGGCCAGGTTGTCGAGCAGTACTTC | CASSPGTGGQVVEQYF
- | TRBJ1-3 | TRBV5-6 | - | TGTGCCAGCAGCTTGCTTCAGGGTACTCTCTCTGGAAACACCATATATTTT | CASSLLQGTLSGNTIYF
- | TRBJ2-2 | TRBV15 | TRBD1 | TGTGCCACCAGCAGAGAGGGACAGGGGCCCGGGGAGCTGTTTTTT | CATSREGQGPGELFF
- | TRBJ2-2 | TRBV5-1 | - | TGCGCCAGCAGCTTGGTTTCGGGGAACGCGAACACCGGGGAGCTGTTTTTT | CASSLVSGNANTGELFF
- | TRBJ2-7 | TRBV19 | - | TGTGCCAGTAGCCCCGGACAGACTGCGGACTACGAGCAGTACTTC | CASSPGQTADYEQYF
- | TRBJ2-7 | TRBV19 | TRBD1 | TGTGCCAGTAGTATCGCGCAGGGGGCAGCCTACGAGCAGTACTTC | CASSIAQGAAYEQYF
- | TRBJ1-5 | TRBV19 | - | TGTGCCAGTAGTATAGGGGTCCGTGGGGGGGCGCGCAATCAGCCCCAGCATTTT | CASSIGVRGGARNQPQHF